The clone carrying this TCR beta chain has a handful of counts. The target antigen is unknown. Trimming removed 1 base from V and 3 bases from J; junction bases left unmatched: 4. Germline CDR1 and CDR2: LNHNV and YYDKDF (reference sequence). There are 16 residues in the CDR3. TCRdb fed the 5' RACE reads into MiXCR, producing one record per CDR3 protein. Here the sample spans about 220,000 distinct CDR3 sequences, 6% to 9% being singletons. These data originate in a study of identical twins. Whole-study results and caveats: Out-of-frame alpha sequences common to twins were enriched for low generation probability.

These data are also associated with another study on yellow fever vaccine responses in identical twins.

The rearrangement joins TRBV15 to TRBJ2-2; TRBD2 matches at 8 bases. This TCR came from a woman under 30 in good health. Sequenced sample: memory (CD45RO+) T cells sorted from blood. CDR3 bases: TGTGCCACCAGCAGAGGGGCGGGGGGCTACACCGGGGAGCTGTTTTTT. Protein product: CATSRGAGGYTGELFF.